This T cell receptor beta chain was identified in a study of blood T cell repertoires in COVID-19. For the study at large: Some COVID-19 samples were acute and others convalescent; all came from the United States, Italy and Spain. The cDNA or gDNA used as material had been derived from T cells, B-cell-depleted T cells, or PBMCs.

The CDR3 has 17 residues. The V gene's germline CDR1 is SGHDN and CDR2 FVKESK. The V gene end was trimmed by 1 base and the J gene end by 5 bases; junction bases not matched to a gene: 8. In the authors' methods: Nucleated cell counts were estimated from reference gene primer amplification. The method was immunoSEQ multiplex PCR; TCRdb's version includes in-frame clones alone and lacks a portion of them. V, J and clone size are taken as reported in that table, and D and trimming were inferred from the DNA itself. The sample records about 130,000 clones, about four fifths being singletons. A single count supports this clone.

The sequenced sample was peripheral blood. This TCR came from a man in his forties or fifties with active or convalescent COVID-19. The chain couples TRBV14 to TRBJ2-1; 10 bases align to TRBD2. CDR3 nucleotide sequence: TGTGCCAGCAGCCAAGTCCTAGCGGGGGCTCTTCACAATGAGCAGTTCTTC. As protein: CASSQVLAGALHNEQFF.